The 13 T cell receptor beta chains below come from one sample, sequenced in a study of cytomegalovirus exposure and HLA in healthy donors. The PCR contained 60 Vbeta and 13 Jbeta primers. Using immunoSEQ multiplex PCR, the repertoire was profiled, and TCRdb retains in-frame clones only, with some absent. The repertoire has some 180,000 clones, about 90% of them found once; the top ten carry 0.2% to 0.3%. Sequencing was done on a sample of PBMCs. The receptors were gathered from a girl in the first two years of life in good health and CMV-seronegative.

The chain has TRBV5-1 and TRBJ2-3, with TRBD1 as a possible D gene (5 bases). The CDR3 covers 15 residues. Trimming removed 2 bases from V and 3 bases from J, with 13 bases in between. Germline values: CDR1 SGHRS, CDR2 YFSETQ. CDR3 DNA: TGCGCCAGCAGCTTAGGGCTCCCAGGGACAGATACGCAGTATTTT. Translating it yields CASSLGLPGTDTQYF.

The rearrangement joins TRBV7-9 to TRBJ2-1, with D hard to call. Trimming pared 5 bases from V and 7 bases from J, leaving 12 bases between. This CDR3 comprises 13 residues. Looked up from germline, CDR1 is SEHNR and CDR2 is FQNEAQ (reference sequence). CDR3 in amino acids: CASSPTYGNEQFF. DNA of the CDR3: TGTGCCAGCAGCCCCACCTACGGGAATGAGCAGTTCTTC.

The rearrangement joins TRBV5-1 to TRBJ2-5; D gene ambiguous. Trimming shortened V by 3 bases and J by 2 bases, and 17 bases separated the two germline ends. This CDR3 contains 16 residues. Germline CDR1 is SGHRS and CDR2 is YFSETQ. The CDR3 here is CASSSGLVPIQETQYF. The CDR3 region has the DNA TGCGCCAGCAGCTCGGGTTTAGTCCCGATACAAGAGACCCAGTACTTC.

The V and J genes are TRBV6-6 and TRBJ1-5; 7 bases agree with TRBD1. With V trimmed by 0 bases and J by 2 bases, 1 base remained unmatched. The CDR3 consists of 15 residues. CDR1 is MNHNY and CDR2 is SVGAGI in the germline V gene (reference sequence). The CDR3 region has the DNA TGTGCCAGCAGTTACTCGGGACAGCGCAATCAGCCCCAGCATTTT. As protein: CASSYSGQRNQPQHF.

The chain recombines TRBV7-2 with TRBJ2-5; TRBD2 matches at 13 bases. CDR1 SGHTA and CDR2 FQGNSA come from the germline V gene. The trim removed 2 bases at V and 4 bases at J, leaving 10 bases unmatched. The CDR3 has 18 residues. CDR3 in DNA: TGTGCCAGCAGCTTATTAGGGAGAGGGACTAGCGGGGTAGAGACCCAGTACTTC. Translated, it gives CASSLLGRGTSGVETQYF.

The J gene is TRBJ1-1, the V gene TRBV1. TRBV1 is designated a pseudogene. The CDR3 sequence is 17 residues long. CDR3 residues: CTSSQEWKEATNTEAFF. The CDR3 DNA sequence: TGCACCAGCAGCCAAGAATGGAAGGAGGCTACAAACACTGAAGCTTTCTTT.

In this sample, this clone turned up a few times. The V call is TRBV7-8, the J call TRBJ1-1; maybe TRBD1 (5 bases). The CDR3 length is 16 residues. The germline CDR1 and CDR2 sequences are SGHVS and FQNEAQ. Trimming removed 5 bases at V and 2 bases at J, with 18 bases between. The CDR3 loop is CASSPGRRPINTEAFF. The CDR3 coding sequence is TGTGCCAGCAGCCCAGGGAGGAGACCAATTAACACTGAAGCTTTCTTT.

The chain has TRBV18 and TRBJ2-7; 7 nucleotides agree with TRBD2. CDR3 length: 14 residues. Germline CDR1 reads KGHSH; CDR2 reads LQKENI. V trimming: 3 bases; J trimming: 4 bases; junction bases outside the gene matches: 6. The CDR3, as DNA: TGTGCCAGCTCACCCCCTAGCGGCCCGTACGAGCAGTACTTC. It yields the protein CASSPPSGPYEQYF.

The chain carries TRBV7-2 and TRBJ2-2; D is unresolved. The CDR3 extends over 14 amino acids. Trimming took off 0 bases at V and 1 base at J, with 3 bases between the two ends. Germline V lookup: CDR1 SGHTA, CDR2 FQGNSA. CDR3 residues: CASSLAGNTGELFF. The CDR3 DNA is TGTGCCAGCAGCTTAGCCGGGAACACCGGGGAGCTGTTTTTT.

The chain recombines TRBV5-6 with TRBJ1-3, with a possible D match to TRBD1 (5 bases). The CDR3 runs 15 residues. V gave up 0 bases and J gave up 3 bases, with 10 bases separating them. Germline lookup yields CDR1 SGHDT and CDR2 YYEEEE. The CDR3 DNA is TGTGCCAGCAGCTTGGCGGGGGTAGGTGGAAACACCATATATTTT. The encoded protein is CASSLAGVGGNTIYF.

The chain combines TRBV12-5 with TRBJ2-3; TRBD2 aligns across 8 bases. This CDR3 has 17 residues. With 0 bases clipped from V and 2 bases from J, the junction kept 7 bases outside the gene matches. Germline V gene data show CDR1 as LGHNT and CDR2 as FRNRAP. The CDR3 nucleotides read TGTGCTAGTGGTTTGGTACTTGGGACTAGGGTCACAGATACGCAGTATTTT. The encoded protein is CASGLVLGTRVTDTQYF.

V and J are TRBV12-2 and TRBJ1-5. TRBV12-2 has pseudogene status. CDR3 length: 13 residues. For the CDR3, the DNA is TGTGCAAGTCGCTTAGATAAGCGGCAGCCCCAGCATTTT. Translating gives CASRLDKRQPQHF.

This chain joins TRBV6-5 and TRBJ2-7; a possible D gene is TRBD2 (5 bases). The CDR3 contains 15 residues. The V gene lost 0 bases and the J gene lost 2 bases, with 11 bases spanning the gap. Per the germline V gene, CDR1 is MNHEY and CDR2 is SVGAGI. CDR3 sequence: CASSYSRVGAYEQYF. The CDR3 nucleotides read TGTGCCAGCAGTTACTCGAGGGTCGGGGCCTACGAGCAGTACTTC.